This T cell receptor beta chain came from a study of blood T cell repertoires in COVID-19. Clones were read by immunoSEQ multiplex PCR, and TCRdb kept only the in-frame ones, dropping some. The sample holds around 140,000 clones, roughly 86% seen once. Sequencing was done on a sample of peripheral blood. This receptor was obtained from a woman in her seventies with COVID-19, enrolled during active disease.

The CDR3 DNA follows: TGCGCCAGCGGTTTTGACAGCTCCTACGAGCAGTACTTC. Protein sequence: CASGFDSSYEQYF. This sequence joins TRBV5-1 and TRBJ2-7, with D tentatively TRBD1 (5 bases). The germline CDR1 and CDR2 sequences are SGHRS and YFSETQ. The CDR3 length is 13 residues. Trimming shortened V by 7 bases and J by 0 bases, and 11 bases separated the two germline ends.